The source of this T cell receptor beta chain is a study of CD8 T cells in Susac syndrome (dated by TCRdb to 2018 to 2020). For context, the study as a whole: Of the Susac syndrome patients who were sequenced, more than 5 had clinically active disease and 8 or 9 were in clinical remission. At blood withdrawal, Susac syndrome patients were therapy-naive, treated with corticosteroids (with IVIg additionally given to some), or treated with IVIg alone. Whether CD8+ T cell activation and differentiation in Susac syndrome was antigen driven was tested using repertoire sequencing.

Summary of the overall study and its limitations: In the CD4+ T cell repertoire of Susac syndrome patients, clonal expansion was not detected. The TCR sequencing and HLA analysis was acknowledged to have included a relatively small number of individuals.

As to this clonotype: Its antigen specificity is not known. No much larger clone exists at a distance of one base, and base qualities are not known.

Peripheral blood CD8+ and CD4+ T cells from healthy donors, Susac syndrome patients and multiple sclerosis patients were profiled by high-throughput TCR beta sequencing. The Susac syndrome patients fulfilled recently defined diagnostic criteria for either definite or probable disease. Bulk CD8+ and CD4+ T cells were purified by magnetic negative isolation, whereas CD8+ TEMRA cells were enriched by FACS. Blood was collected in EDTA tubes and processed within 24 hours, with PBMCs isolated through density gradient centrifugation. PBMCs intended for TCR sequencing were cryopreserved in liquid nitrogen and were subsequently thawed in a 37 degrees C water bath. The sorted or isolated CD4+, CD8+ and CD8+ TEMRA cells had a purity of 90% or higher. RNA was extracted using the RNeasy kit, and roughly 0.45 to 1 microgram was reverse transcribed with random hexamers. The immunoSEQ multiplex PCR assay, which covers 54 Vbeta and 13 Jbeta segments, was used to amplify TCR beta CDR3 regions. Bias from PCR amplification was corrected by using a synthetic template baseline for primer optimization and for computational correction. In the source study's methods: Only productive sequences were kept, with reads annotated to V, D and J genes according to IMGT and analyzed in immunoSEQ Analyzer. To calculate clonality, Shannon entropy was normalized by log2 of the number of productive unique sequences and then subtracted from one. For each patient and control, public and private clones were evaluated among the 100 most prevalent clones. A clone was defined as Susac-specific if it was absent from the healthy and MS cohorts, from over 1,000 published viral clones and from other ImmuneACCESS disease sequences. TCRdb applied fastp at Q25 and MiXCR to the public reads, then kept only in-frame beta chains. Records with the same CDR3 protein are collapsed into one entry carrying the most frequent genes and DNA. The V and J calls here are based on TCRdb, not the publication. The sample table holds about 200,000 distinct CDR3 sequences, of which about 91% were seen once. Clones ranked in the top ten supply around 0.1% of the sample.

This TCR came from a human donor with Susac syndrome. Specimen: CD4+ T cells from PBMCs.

The DNA sequence is as follows: TGTGCCAGCACAGGGCAGGGAATCACTGAAGCTTTCTTT. This gives the protein CASTGQGITEAFF. In this chain, TRBV12-3 or TRBV12-4 is recombined with TRBJ1-1; the D gene is possibly TRBD1, with 5 bases matching. From the cysteine up to the phenylalanine, the CDR3 has a length of 13 residues. CDR3 DNA is the only sequence kept; it has 39 bases, read in frame from the first base. V lost 7 bases and J lost 4 bases; the stretch between them is 13 bases long.